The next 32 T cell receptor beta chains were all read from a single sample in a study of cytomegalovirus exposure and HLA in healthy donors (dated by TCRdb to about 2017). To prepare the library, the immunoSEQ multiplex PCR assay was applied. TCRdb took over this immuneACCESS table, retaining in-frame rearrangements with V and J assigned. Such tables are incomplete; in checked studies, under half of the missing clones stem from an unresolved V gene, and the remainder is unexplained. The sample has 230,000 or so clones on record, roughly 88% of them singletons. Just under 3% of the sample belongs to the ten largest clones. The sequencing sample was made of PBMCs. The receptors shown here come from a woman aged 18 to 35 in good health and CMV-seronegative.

The CDR3: CASSQDSAGGDEAFF. In DNA form, the CDR3 reads TGCGCCAGCAGCCAAGATTCCGCAGGGGGCGATGAAGCTTTCTTT. The chain links TRBV4-3 to TRBJ1-1; 8 nucleotides line up with TRBD1. This CDR3 spans 15 amino acids. CDR1 and CDR2 from the germline V gene are LGHNA and YSLEER. V trimming: 0 bases; J trimming: 7 bases; junction bases outside the gene matches: 7.

The CDR3 is CAIRTLNTEAFF. The CDR3, as DNA: TGTGCCATCAGGACATTGAACACTGAAGCTTTCTTT. V usage is TRBV10-3 and J usage is TRBJ1-1, with unresolved D. V lost 6 bases and J lost 0, with 5 bases in between. Germline-derived CDR1 and CDR2 are ENHRY and SYGVKD. This CDR3 has 12 amino acids.

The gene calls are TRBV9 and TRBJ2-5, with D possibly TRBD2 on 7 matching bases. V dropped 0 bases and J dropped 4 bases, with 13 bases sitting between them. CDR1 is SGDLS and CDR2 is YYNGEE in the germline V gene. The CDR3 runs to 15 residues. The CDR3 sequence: CASSVAEGGRETQYF. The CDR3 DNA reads TGTGCCAGCAGCGTAGCTGAGGGGGGGCGAGAGACCCAGTACTTC.

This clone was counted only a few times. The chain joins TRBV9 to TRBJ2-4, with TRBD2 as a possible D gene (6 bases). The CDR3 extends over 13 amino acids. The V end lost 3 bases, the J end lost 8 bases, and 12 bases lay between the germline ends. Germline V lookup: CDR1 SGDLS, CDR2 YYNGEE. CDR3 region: CASSAREWDIQYF. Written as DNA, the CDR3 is TGTGCCAGCAGCGCCCGGGAGTGGGACATTCAGTACTTC.

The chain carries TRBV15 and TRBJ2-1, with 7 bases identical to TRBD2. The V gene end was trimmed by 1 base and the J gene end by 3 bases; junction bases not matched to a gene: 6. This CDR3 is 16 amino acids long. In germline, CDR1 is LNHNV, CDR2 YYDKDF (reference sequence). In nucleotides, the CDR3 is TGTGCCACCAGCAGAGTCCTTCTAGCGGTCTACAATGAGCAGTTCTTC. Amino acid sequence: CATSRVLLAVYNEQFF.

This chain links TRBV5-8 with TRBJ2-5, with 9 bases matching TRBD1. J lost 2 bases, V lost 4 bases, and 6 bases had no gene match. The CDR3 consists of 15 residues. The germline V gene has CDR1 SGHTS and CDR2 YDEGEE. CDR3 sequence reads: CASSQGTGSQETQYF. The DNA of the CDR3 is TGTGCCAGCAGCCAAGGGACAGGGAGTCAAGAGACCCAGTACTTC.

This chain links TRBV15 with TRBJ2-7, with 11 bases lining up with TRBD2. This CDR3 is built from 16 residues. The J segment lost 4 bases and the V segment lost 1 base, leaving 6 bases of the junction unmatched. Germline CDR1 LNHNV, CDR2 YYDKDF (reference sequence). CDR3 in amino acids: CATSRAGSSGRYEQYF. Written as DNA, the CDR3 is TGTGCCACCAGCAGAGCGGGGTCTAGCGGGAGGTACGAGCAGTACTTC.

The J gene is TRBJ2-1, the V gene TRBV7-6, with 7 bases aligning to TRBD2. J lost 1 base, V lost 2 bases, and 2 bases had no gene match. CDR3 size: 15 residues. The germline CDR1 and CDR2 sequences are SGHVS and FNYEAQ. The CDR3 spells CASSLSRESYNEQFF. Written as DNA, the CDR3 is TGTGCCAGCAGCTTATCGCGGGAGTCCTACAATGAGCAGTTCTTC.

The CDR3 region is CASSPGRREPYNEQFF. The DNA of the CDR3 is TGTGCCAGCAGTCCGGGACGTCGGGAGCCCTACAATGAGCAGTTCTTC. The chain recombines TRBV28 with TRBJ2-1, with TRBD2 as a possible D gene (6 bases). From germline, CDR1 is MDHEN and CDR2 SYDVKM. V was shortened by 5 bases and J by 2 bases, with 16 bases between the two germline ends. CDR3 length: 16 residues.

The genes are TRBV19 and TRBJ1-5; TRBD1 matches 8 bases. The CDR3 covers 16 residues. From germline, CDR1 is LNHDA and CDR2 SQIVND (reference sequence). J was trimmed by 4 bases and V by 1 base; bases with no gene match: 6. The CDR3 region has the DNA TGTGCCAGTAGTATAGCGACAGGGGTTAAAAATCAGCCCCAGCATTTT. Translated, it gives CASSIATGVKNQPQHF.

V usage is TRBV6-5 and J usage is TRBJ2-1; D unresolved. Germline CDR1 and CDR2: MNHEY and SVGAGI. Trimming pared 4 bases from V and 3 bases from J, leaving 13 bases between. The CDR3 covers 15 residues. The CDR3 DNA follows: TGTGCCAGCAGTTTCAATCCTATATTCTACAATGAGCAGTTCTTC. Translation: CASSFNPIFYNEQFF.

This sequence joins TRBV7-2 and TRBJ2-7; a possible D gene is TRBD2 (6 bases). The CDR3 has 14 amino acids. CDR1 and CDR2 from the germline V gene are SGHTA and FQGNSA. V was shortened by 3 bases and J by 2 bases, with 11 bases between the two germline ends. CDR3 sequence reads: CASSFGDSAYEQYF. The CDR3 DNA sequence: TGTGCCAGCAGCTTCGGGGACTCAGCCTACGAGCAGTACTTC.

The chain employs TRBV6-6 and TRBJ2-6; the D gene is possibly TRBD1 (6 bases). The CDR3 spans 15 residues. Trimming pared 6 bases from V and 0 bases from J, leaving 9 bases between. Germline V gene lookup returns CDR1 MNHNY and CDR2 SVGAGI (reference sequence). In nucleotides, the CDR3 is TGTGCCAGCAGAGAGACAGGCTCTGGGGCCAACGTCCTGACTTTC. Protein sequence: CASRETGSGANVLTF.

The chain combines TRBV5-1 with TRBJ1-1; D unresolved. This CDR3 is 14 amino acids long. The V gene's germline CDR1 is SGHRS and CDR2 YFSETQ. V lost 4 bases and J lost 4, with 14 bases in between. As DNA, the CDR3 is TGCGCCAGCAGCCGAGAGGTGGTGAGCACTGAAGCTTTCTTT. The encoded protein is CASSREVVSTEAFF.

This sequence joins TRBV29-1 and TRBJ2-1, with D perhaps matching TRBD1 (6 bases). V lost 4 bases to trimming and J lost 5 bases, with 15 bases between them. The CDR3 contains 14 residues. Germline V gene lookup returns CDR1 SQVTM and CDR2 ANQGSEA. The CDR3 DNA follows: TGCAGCGTTGCTGGCACAGGGATCCACAATGAGCAGTTCTTC. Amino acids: CSVAGTGIHNEQFF.

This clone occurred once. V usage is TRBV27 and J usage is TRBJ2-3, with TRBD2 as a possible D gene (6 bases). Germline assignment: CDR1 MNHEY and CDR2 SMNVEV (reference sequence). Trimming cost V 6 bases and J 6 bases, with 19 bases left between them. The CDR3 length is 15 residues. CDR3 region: CASSRLEGGLDTQYF. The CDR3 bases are TGTGCCAGCAGCCGCTTGGAGGGTGGTTTGGATACGCAGTATTTT.

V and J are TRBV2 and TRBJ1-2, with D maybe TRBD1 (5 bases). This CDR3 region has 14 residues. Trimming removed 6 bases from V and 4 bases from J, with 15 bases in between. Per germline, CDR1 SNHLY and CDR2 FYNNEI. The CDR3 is CASRQEGQVYGYTF. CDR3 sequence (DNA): TGTGCCAGCAGGCAGGAGGGGCAGGTCTATGGCTACACCTTC.

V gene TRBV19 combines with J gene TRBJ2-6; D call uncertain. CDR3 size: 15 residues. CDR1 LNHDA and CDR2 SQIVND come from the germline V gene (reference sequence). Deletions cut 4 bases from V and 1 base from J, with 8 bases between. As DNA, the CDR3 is TGTGCCAGTAGTAGTCAGGTTTCTGGGGCCAACGTCCTGACTTTC. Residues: CASSSQVSGANVLTF.

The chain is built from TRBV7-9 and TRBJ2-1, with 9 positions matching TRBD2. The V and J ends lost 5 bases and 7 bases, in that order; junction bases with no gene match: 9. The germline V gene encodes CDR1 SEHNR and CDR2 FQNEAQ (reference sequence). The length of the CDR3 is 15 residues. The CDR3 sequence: CASSRTSGRVNEQFF. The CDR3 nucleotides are TGTGCCAGCAGCCGCACTAGCGGGCGAGTTAATGAGCAGTTCTTC.

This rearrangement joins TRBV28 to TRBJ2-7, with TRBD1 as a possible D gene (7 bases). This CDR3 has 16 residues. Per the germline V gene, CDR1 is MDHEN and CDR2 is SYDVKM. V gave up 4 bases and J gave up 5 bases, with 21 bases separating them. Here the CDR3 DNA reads TGTGCCAGCAGTTCCAACCACGCAGGGGGGTTCAACGAGCAGTACTTC. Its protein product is CASSSNHAGGFNEQYF.

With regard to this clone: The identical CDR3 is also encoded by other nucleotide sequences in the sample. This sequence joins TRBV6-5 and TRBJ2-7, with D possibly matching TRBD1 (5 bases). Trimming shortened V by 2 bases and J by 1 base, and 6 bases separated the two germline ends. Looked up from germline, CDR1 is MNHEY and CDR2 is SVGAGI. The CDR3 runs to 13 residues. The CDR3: CASSYAGSYEQYF. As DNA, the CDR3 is TGTGCCAGCAGTTACGCAGGGTCCTACGAGCAGTACTTC.

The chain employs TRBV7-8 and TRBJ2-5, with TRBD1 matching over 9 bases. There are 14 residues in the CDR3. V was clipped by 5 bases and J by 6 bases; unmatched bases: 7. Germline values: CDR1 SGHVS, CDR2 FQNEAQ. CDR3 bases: TGTGCCAGCAGCCCCATGACAGGGGGAAAGACCCAGTACTTC. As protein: CASSPMTGGKTQYF. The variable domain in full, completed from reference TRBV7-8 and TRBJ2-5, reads GAGVSQSPRYKVAKRGQDVALRCDPISGHVSLFWYQQALGQGPEFLTYFQNEAQLDKSGLPSDRFFAERPEGSVSTLKIQRTQQEDSAVYLCASSPMTGGKTQYFGPGTRLLVL.

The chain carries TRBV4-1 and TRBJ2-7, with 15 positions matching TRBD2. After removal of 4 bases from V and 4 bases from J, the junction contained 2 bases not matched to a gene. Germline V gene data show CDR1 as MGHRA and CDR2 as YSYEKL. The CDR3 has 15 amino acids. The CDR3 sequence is CASSPGLAGGYEQYF. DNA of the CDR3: TGCGCCAGCAGCCCAGGACTAGCGGGGGGGTACGAGCAGTACTTC.

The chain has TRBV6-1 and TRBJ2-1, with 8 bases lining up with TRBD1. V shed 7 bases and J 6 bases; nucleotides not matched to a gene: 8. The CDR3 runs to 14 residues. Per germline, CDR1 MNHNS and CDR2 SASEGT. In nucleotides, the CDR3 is TGTGCCAGCATTAGGACAGGGTCTTCCAATGAGCAGTTCTTC. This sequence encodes CASIRTGSSNEQFF.

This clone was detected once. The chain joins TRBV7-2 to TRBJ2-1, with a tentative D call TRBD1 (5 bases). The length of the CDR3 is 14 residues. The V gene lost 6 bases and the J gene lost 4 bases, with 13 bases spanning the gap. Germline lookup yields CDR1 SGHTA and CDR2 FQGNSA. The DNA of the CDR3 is TGTGCCAGCAGGACCCCGACAGAGTACAATGAGCAGTTCTTC. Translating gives CASRTPTEYNEQFF.

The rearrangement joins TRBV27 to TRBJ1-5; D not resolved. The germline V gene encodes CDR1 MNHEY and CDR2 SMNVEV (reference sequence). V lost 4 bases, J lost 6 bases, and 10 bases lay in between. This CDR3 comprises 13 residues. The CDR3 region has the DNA TGTGCCAGCAGTTCAGGATTCGCTCAGCCCCAGCATTTT. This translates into CASSSGFAQPQHF.

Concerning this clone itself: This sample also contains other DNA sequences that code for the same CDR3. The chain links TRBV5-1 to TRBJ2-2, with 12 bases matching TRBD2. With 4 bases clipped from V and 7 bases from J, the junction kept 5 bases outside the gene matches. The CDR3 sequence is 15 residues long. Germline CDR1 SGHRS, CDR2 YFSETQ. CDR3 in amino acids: CASSPGLAGSGELFF. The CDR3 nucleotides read TGCGCCAGCAGCCCCGGACTAGCGGGAAGCGGGGAGCTGTTTTTT. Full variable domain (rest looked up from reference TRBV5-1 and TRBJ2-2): KAGVTQTPRYLIKTRGQQVTLSCSPISGHRSVSWYQQTPGQGLQFLFEYFSETQRNKGNFPGRFSGRQFSNSRSEMNVSTLELGDSALYLCASSPGLAGSGELFFGEGSRLTVL.

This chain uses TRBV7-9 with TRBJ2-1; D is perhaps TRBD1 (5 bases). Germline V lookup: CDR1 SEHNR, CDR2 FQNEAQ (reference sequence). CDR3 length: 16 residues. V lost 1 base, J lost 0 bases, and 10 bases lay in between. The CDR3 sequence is CASSLGGGFSYNEQFF. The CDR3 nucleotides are TGTGCCAGCAGCTTAGGGGGCGGCTTCTCCTACAATGAGCAGTTCTTC.

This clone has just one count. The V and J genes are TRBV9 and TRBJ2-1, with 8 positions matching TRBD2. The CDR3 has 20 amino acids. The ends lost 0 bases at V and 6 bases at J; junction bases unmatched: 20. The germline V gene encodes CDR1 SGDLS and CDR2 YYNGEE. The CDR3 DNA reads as TGTGCCAGCAGCGTAGGGTCTGTGGCTAGCGGGCCCTTTAGCTCCAATGAGCAGTTCTTC. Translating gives CASSVGSVASGPFSSNEQFF.

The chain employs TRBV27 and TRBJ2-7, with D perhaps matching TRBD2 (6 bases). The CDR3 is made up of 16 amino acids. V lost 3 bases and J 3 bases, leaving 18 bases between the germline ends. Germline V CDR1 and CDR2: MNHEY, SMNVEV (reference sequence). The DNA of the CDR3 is TGTGCCAGCAGTTTTTTAGGGAAGGGACTCTTCTACGAGCAGTACTTC. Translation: CASSFLGKGLFYEQYF.

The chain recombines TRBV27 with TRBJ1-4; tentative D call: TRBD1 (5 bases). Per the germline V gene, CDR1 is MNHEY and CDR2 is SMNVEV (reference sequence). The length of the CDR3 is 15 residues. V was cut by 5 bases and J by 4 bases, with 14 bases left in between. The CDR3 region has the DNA TGTGCCAGCAGTCCTGGACAAGGGTTTAATGAAAAACTGTTTTTT. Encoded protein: CASSPGQGFNEKLFF.

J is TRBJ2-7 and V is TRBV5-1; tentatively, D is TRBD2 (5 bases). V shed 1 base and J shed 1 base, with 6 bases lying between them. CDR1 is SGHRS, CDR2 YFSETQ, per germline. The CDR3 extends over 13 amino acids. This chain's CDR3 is CASSLRGSYEQYF. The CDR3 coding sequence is TGCGCCAGCAGCTTGCGGGGTTCCTACGAGCAGTACTTC. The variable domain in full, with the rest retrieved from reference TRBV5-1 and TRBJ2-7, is KAGVTQTPRYLIKTRGQQVTLSCSPISGHRSVSWYQQTPGQGLQFLFEYFSETQRNKGNFPGRFSGRQFSNSRSEMNVSTLELGDSALYLCASSLRGSYEQYFGPGTRLTVT.